The 8 T cell receptor beta chains listed next were all sequenced from one sample in a study of molecular identifiers for immune sequencing clone quantification. TCRdb reprocessed the PCR reads with MiXCR, giving one entry per CDR3 protein. The table includes about 97,000 distinct CDR3 sequences, less than 25% detected once. Sequencing was performed on naive CD8+ T cells from blood, with Jurkat cell RNA spiked in. Stated subset: FACS-sorted CD8+CD4-CCR7+CD45RA+ naive T cells. Receptors originate from a human donor in good health. Some libraries in this study had Jurkat cell RNA spiked in.

On this clonotype: A junction end diverges from the germline sequence, so it may reflect a read error. V is TRBV9 and J is TRBJ2-7; D gene ambiguous. This CDR3 contains 15 residues. Per the germline V gene, CDR1 is SGDLS and CDR2 is YYNGEE. The chain's CDR3 is CASSVGDVSSYGQYF. The DNA for the CDR3 is TGTGCCAGCAGCGTAGGAGACGTAAGCTCCTACGGGCAGTACTTC.

This clonotype was seen at least ten times. This chain joins TRBV30 and TRBJ2-1; 12 nucleotides agree with TRBD2. The CDR3 is 15 amino acids. The V gene's germline CDR1 is GTSNPN and CDR2 SVGIG (reference sequence). With V trimmed by 0 bases and J by 10 bases, 7 bases remained unmatched. CDR3 in DNA: TGTGCCTGGAGTGTATCTAGCGGGGGGGTGAGCGAGCAGTTCTTC. Translation: CAWSVSSGGVSEQFF.

This clonotype was recorded at least ten times. This rearrangement joins TRBV30 to TRBJ1-5; weak D call: TRBD1 (5 bases). The CDR3 sequence is 14 residues long. Germline CDR1 and CDR2: GTSNPN and SVGIG (reference sequence). V lost 2 bases, J lost 5 bases, and 13 bases lay in between. CDR3 sequence (DNA): TGTGCCTGGAGTTTTTCAGGAGGGGATCAGCCCCAGCATTTT. Residues: CAWSFSGGDQPQHF. Full variable domain (remainder filled in from reference TRBV30 and TRBJ1-5): SQTIHQWPATLVQPVGSPLSLECTVEGTSNPNLYWYRQAAGRGLQLLFYSVGIGQISSEVPQNLSASRPQDRQFILSSKKLLLSDSGFYLCAWSFSGGDQPQHFGDGTRLSIL.

Within the sample, this clonotype is medium-sized. V gene TRBV29-1 combines with J gene TRBJ2-3; 9 nucleotides line up with TRBD2. Germline loops: CDR1 SQVTM, CDR2 ANQGSEA. The trim removed 0 bases at V and 1 base at J, leaving 5 bases unmatched. The CDR3 is made up of 16 amino acids. CDR3 DNA sequence: TGCAGCGTTGAAGATATAAGCGGGGGGCGCACAGATACGCAGTATTTT. It yields the protein CSVEDISGGRTDTQYF.

This clonotype was seen at least ten times. The rearrangement uses TRBV6-6 and TRBJ2-3, with TRBD1 as a possible D gene (5 bases). The CDR3 loop spans 14 amino acids. Germline V gene data show CDR1 as MNHNY and CDR2 as SVGAGI (reference sequence). With 10 bases removed from V and 0 bases from J, the gap between germline ends came to 14 bases. The CDR3: CATGAQASTDTQYF. The CDR3 nucleotides read TGTGCCACTGGGGCACAGGCTAGCACAGATACGCAGTATTTT.

This clonotype was picked up many times. The rearrangement uses TRBV30 and TRBJ2-7; D perhaps matches TRBD1 (5 bases). V was clipped by 0 bases and J by 6 bases, with 12 bases between them. CDR1 and CDR2 (germline): GTSNPN, SVGIG (reference sequence). The CDR3 runs to 13 residues. The CDR3 DNA follows: TGTGCCTGGAGTGTTGGGGCTTTCTTCGAGCAGTACTTC. As protein: CAWSVGAFFEQYF.

This clonotype showed up just a few times. The chain employs TRBV20-1 and TRBJ1-4, with D unresolved. With 6 bases removed from V and 5 bases from J, the gap between germline ends came to 13 bases. The CDR3 contains 13 residues. Germline lookup yields CDR1 DFQATT and CDR2 SNEGSKA (reference sequence). The DNA for the CDR3 is TGCAGTGCCGAGACGTTGTCAAATGAAAAACTGTTTTTT. Translated: CSAETLSNEKLFF.

As to this clonotype: Mismatch with germline at one junction end may stem from a read error. The chain employs TRBV27 and TRBJ2-1, with D maybe TRBD2 (6 bases). The germline CDR1 and CDR2 sequences are MNHEY and SMNVEV (reference sequence). This CDR3 comprises 14 residues. CDR3 DNA: TGTGCCAGCAGTTATACGGGGGTGAACAATGAGCAGCTCTTC. It specifies CASSYTGVNNEQLF.